Listed below are T cell receptor beta chains from one sample, sequenced in a study of graft-versus-host responses after intestinal transplantation. Sequencing used immunoSEQ multiplex PCR; TCRdb keeps in-frame clones, though not all of them. The table includes 7,400 or so clones, around 30% detected once. The specimen was alloreactive CD8+ T cells from a mixed lymphocyte reaction culture, collected before intestinal transplant. Every receptor here comes from a human patient who received an intestinal transplant. Each CDR3 is given with its conserved first and last residue. Each record gives: D gene, clone size, V gene, J gene, CDR3 DNA, CDR3 protein. A D gene is named only where the DNA matches it firmly. Where a row states a size, it is once, few, many or the class of an expanded clone; other rows omit it.

d_gene: .
abundance: .
v_gene: TRBV7-9
j_gene: TRBJ2-1
CDR3nt: TGTGCCAGCAGCTTAATGGACAGCTACAATGAGCAGTTCTTC
CDR3aa: CASSLMDSYNEQFF

d_gene: .
abundance: .
v_gene: TRBV4-3
j_gene: TRBJ1-2
CDR3nt: TGCGCCAGCAGCCAAGCTCCAGGGCACTATGGCTACACCTTC
CDR3aa: CASSQAPGHYGYTF

d_gene: TRBD1
abundance: .
v_gene: TRBV7-2
j_gene: TRBJ1-1
CDR3nt: TGTGCCAGCGGACAGGGAACTGAAGCTTTCTTT
CDR3aa: CASGQGTEAFF

d_gene: .
abundance: few
v_gene: TRBV9
j_gene: TRBJ1-6
CDR3nt: TGTGCCAGCAGCGGGGGGGGCCCCCTCCACTTT
CDR3aa: CASSGGGPLHF

d_gene: TRBD1
abundance: .
v_gene: TRBV2
j_gene: TRBJ1-2
CDR3nt: TGTGCCAGCAGTGGAACAGGGGGCTCGTATGGCTACACCTTC
CDR3aa: CASSGTGGSYGYTF

d_gene: .
abundance: .
v_gene: TRBV7-3
j_gene: TRBJ1-2
CDR3nt: TGTGCCAGCAGCCCTTCCAGGGTATATAACTATGGCTACACCTTC
CDR3aa: CASSPSRVYNYGYTF

d_gene: .
abundance: few
v_gene: TRBV21-1
j_gene: TRBJ1-6
CDR3nt: TGTGCCAGCAGCAAAAGACGCCCATACGGGACAGCATATAATTCACCCCTCCACTTT
CDR3aa: CASSKRRPYGTAYNSPLHF

d_gene: TRBD2
abundance: .
v_gene: TRBV5-5
j_gene: TRBJ2-3
CDR3nt: TGTGCCAGCAGCGTGCAGCGGGAGGGAACAGATACGCAGTATTTT
CDR3aa: CASSVQREGTDTQYF

d_gene: TRBD1
abundance: .
v_gene: TRBV4-3
j_gene: TRBJ1-1
CDR3nt: TGCGCCAGCAGCCAGCCCGGACAGGGGGTAACTTTCTTT
CDR3aa: CASSQPGQGVTFF

d_gene: .
abundance: .
v_gene: TRBV13
j_gene: TRBJ2-7
CDR3nt: TGTGCCAGCAGCTTAGCAGGGGCCTACGAGCAGTACTTC
CDR3aa: CASSLAGAYEQYF

d_gene: TRBD1
abundance: .
v_gene: TRBV7-8
j_gene: TRBJ2-5
CDR3nt: TGTGCCAGCAGCCATCCGACAGGGCCCCAAGAGACCCAGTACTTC
CDR3aa: CASSHPTGPQETQYF

d_gene: .
abundance: .
v_gene: TRBV6-5
j_gene: TRBJ2-7
CDR3nt: TGTGCCAGCAGTTTAGGCAGGCTCTCCTACGAGCAGTACTTC
CDR3aa: CASSLGRLSYEQYF

d_gene: TRBD1
abundance: .
v_gene: TRBV5-1
j_gene: TRBJ2-7
CDR3nt: TGCGCCAGCAGCTTAGAACCGGGACAGAGCTCCTACGAGCAGTACTTC
CDR3aa: CASSLEPGQSSYEQYF

d_gene: .
abundance: .
v_gene: TRBV5-4
j_gene: TRBJ1-2
CDR3nt: TGTGCCAGCAGCTTGGGTGTGGAGGGCGTTGGGGGCTACACCTTC
CDR3aa: CASSLGVEGVGGYTF

d_gene: TRBD1
abundance: .
v_gene: TRBV7-6
j_gene: TRBJ2-7
CDR3nt: TGTGCCAGCAGCCGCGGACAGGGGGCAAACTACGAGCAGTACTTC
CDR3aa: CASSRGQGANYEQYF

d_gene: .
abundance: .
v_gene: TRBV2
j_gene: TRBJ2-1
CDR3nt: TGTGCCAGCAGTGAGCCGGGCGAGCGGAGAGGCTCCTACAATGAGCAGTTCTTC
CDR3aa: CASSEPGERRGSYNEQFF

d_gene: .
abundance: .
v_gene: TRBV6-6
j_gene: TRBJ1-4
CDR3nt: TGTGCCAGCAGTTACTCCCAGGTTAATGAAAAACTGTTTTTT
CDR3aa: CASSYSQVNEKLFF

d_gene: .
abundance: .
v_gene: TRBV5-1
j_gene: TRBJ2-7
CDR3nt: TGCGCCAGCAGCTTGGAGGGAGGCTCCTACGAGCAGTACTTC
CDR3aa: CASSLEGGSYEQYF

d_gene: .
abundance: .
v_gene: TRBV30
j_gene: TRBJ2-1
CDR3nt: TGTGCCTGGACGGACAGTTACAATGAGCAGTTCTTC
CDR3aa: CAWTDSYNEQFF

d_gene: .
abundance: .
v_gene: TRBV5-1
j_gene: TRBJ2-5
CDR3nt: TGCGCCAGCAGCCGGGGAGGAGGGGAGACCCAGTACTTC
CDR3aa: CASSRGGGETQYF

d_gene: TRBD2
abundance: .
v_gene: TRBV7-9
j_gene: TRBJ2-7
CDR3nt: TGTGCCAGCAGCTTAAAAGTGGTACTAGCGGACCGGCGGGGGGAGCAGTACTTC
CDR3aa: CASSLKVVLADRRGEQYF

d_gene: .
abundance: few
v_gene: TRBV4-2
j_gene: TRBJ2-3
CDR3nt: TGTGCCAGCAGCCAAGACGTCTGGCCAAACCCAGATACGCAGTATTTT
CDR3aa: CASSQDVWPNPDTQYF

d_gene: TRBD2
abundance: .
v_gene: TRBV7-9
j_gene: TRBJ2-1
CDR3nt: TGTGCCAGCAGGCGGGGGGCGGACGAGCAGTTCTTC
CDR3aa: CASRRGADEQFF

d_gene: .
abundance: .
v_gene: TRBV4-1
j_gene: TRBJ1-1
CDR3nt: TGCGCCAGCAGCCAGGGACAGAACACTGAAGCTTTCTTT
CDR3aa: CASSQGQNTEAFF

d_gene: .
abundance: medium-sized
v_gene: TRBV27
j_gene: TRBJ2-2
CDR3nt: TGTGCCAGCAGTTTATTTCAGGCCGGGGAGCTGTTTTTT
CDR3aa: CASSLFQAGELFF

d_gene: .
abundance: few
v_gene: TRBV27
j_gene: TRBJ2-7
CDR3nt: TGTGCCAGCAGTTTATCGGGCCCCTACGAGCAGTACTTC
CDR3aa: CASSLSGPYEQYF

d_gene: .
abundance: .
v_gene: TRBV27
j_gene: TRBJ2-7
CDR3nt: TGTGCCAGCAGCCTCACGCGGGGCGGAGGCTACGAGCAGTACTTC
CDR3aa: CASSLTRGGGYEQYF

d_gene: .
abundance: medium-sized
v_gene: TRBV2
j_gene: TRBJ1-3
CDR3nt: TGTGCCAGCAGCCAAGGGGTAAACTCTGGAAACACCATATATTTT
CDR3aa: CASSQGVNSGNTIYF

d_gene: .
abundance: medium-sized
v_gene: TRBV25-1
j_gene: TRBJ2-7
CDR3nt: TGTGCCAGCAGTCTACCGGGCTCCTACGAGCAGTACTTC
CDR3aa: CASSLPGSYEQYF

d_gene: .
abundance: few
v_gene: TRBV6-5
j_gene: TRBJ2-7
CDR3nt: TGTGCCAGCAGTTACTCGAGCGGGTCGATCTCCTACGAGCAGTACTTC
CDR3aa: CASSYSSGSISYEQYF

d_gene: TRBD2
abundance: few
v_gene: TRBV15
j_gene: TRBJ2-1
CDR3nt: TGTGCCACCAGCAGAGCCGGGACTAGTATCGATGAGCAGTTCTTC
CDR3aa: CATSRAGTSIDEQFF

d_gene: .
abundance: .
v_gene: TRBV6-5
j_gene: TRBJ2-7
CDR3nt: TGTGCCAGCAGACTACAGGGAGCCTACGAGCAGTACTTC
CDR3aa: CASRLQGAYEQYF

d_gene: .
abundance: .
v_gene: TRBV4-1
j_gene: TRBJ2-1
CDR3nt: TGCGCCAGCAGCCAAGATTATTTAGAACCGGGCAATGAGCAGTTCTTC
CDR3aa: CASSQDYLEPGNEQFF

d_gene: .
abundance: .
v_gene: TRBV6-6
j_gene: TRBJ2-7
CDR3nt: TGTGCCAGCAGTTATAATAGTATCAACGAGCAGTACTTC
CDR3aa: CASSYNSINEQYF

d_gene: TRBD1
abundance: few
v_gene: TRBV7-8
j_gene: TRBJ1-2
CDR3nt: TGTGCCAGCAGCTACAGGACAGGGGGGCTGGGGTGGTATGGCTACACCTTC
CDR3aa: CASSYRTGGLGWYGYTF

d_gene: .
abundance: .
v_gene: TRBV5-1
j_gene: TRBJ2-1
CDR3nt: TGCGCCAGCAGCTTGGGCTCACTATACAATGAGCAGTTCTTC
CDR3aa: CASSLGSLYNEQFF

d_gene: .
abundance: .
v_gene: TRBV7-9
j_gene: TRBJ1-1
CDR3nt: TGTGCCAGCAGCCCCCCCGGGACTGATTACACTGAAGCTTTCTTT
CDR3aa: CASSPPGTDYTEAFF

d_gene: .
abundance: few
v_gene: TRBV4-1
j_gene: TRBJ1-6
CDR3nt: TGCGCCAGCAGCCAAGGGAGGTGGGGGCGGTACTCACCCCTCCACTTT
CDR3aa: CASSQGRWGRYSPLHF

d_gene: TRBD1
abundance: few
v_gene: TRBV4-1
j_gene: TRBJ2-7
CDR3nt: TGCGCCAGCAGCCACCAGGGACAGGCCTACGAGCAGTACTTC
CDR3aa: CASSHQGQAYEQYF

d_gene: .
abundance: medium-sized
v_gene: TRBV4-2
j_gene: TRBJ1-6
CDR3nt: TGTGCCAGCAGCCAAGGACAGGTTAATTCACCCCTCCACTTT
CDR3aa: CASSQGQVNSPLHF

d_gene: TRBD1
abundance: .
v_gene: TRBV9
j_gene: TRBJ2-7
CDR3nt: TGTGCCAGCAGCCCAACGTCCGGGACAGGGGTCCACGAGCAGTACTTC
CDR3aa: CASSPTSGTGVHEQYF

d_gene: .
abundance: medium-sized
v_gene: TRBV7-2
j_gene: TRBJ2-7
CDR3nt: TGTGCCAGCAGCTTAGCCCCCGGGACTGAGCAGTACTTC
CDR3aa: CASSLAPGTEQYF

d_gene: .
abundance: few
v_gene: TRBV7-2
j_gene: TRBJ1-2
CDR3nt: TGTGCCAGCAGCTTAGAGTCAGGGGTCTATGGCTACACCTTC
CDR3aa: CASSLESGVYGYTF

d_gene: TRBD1
abundance: .
v_gene: TRBV30
j_gene: TRBJ1-2
CDR3nt: TGTGCCTGGAGACGGACAGGGGAACCTGGCTACACCTTC
CDR3aa: CAWRRTGEPGYTF

d_gene: .
abundance: .
v_gene: TRBV30
j_gene: TRBJ1-5
CDR3nt: TGTGCCTGGAGGGCCCCTATTGGCGGTTTGGGCAATCAGCCCCAGCATTTT
CDR3aa: CAWRAPIGGLGNQPQHF

d_gene: .
abundance: .
v_gene: TRBV10-2
j_gene: TRBJ1-3
CDR3nt: TGCGCCAGCCGCACAGCACGGACTGGAAACACCATATATTTT
CDR3aa: CASRTARTGNTIYF

d_gene: .
abundance: .
v_gene: TRBV7-6
j_gene: TRBJ2-5
CDR3nt: TGTGCCAGCAGCACCGACAGATCCCTAGGGATCTACCAAGAGACCCAGTACTTC
CDR3aa: CASSTDRSLGIYQETQYF

d_gene: .
abundance: few
v_gene: TRBV21-1
j_gene: TRBJ2-3
CDR3nt: TGTGCCAGCAGCGCCGGGACTAGCGGGCCGGGAAACACAGATACGCAGTATTTT
CDR3aa: CASSAGTSGPGNTDTQYF

d_gene: TRBD2
abundance: .
v_gene: TRBV6-1
j_gene: TRBJ2-7
CDR3nt: TGTGCCAGCAGTGAAGCTCTCCTAGCGGGAGGGAACGAGCAGTACTTC
CDR3aa: CASSEALLAGGNEQYF

d_gene: .
abundance: medium-sized
v_gene: TRBV25-1
j_gene: TRBJ2-1
CDR3nt: TGTGCCACCGGCTACAATGAGCAGTTCTTC
CDR3aa: CATGYNEQFF

d_gene: TRBD2
abundance: medium-sized
v_gene: TRBV10-3
j_gene: TRBJ2-7
CDR3nt: TGTGCCATCGGGGGGGGACTTACTAACTACGAGCAGTACTTC
CDR3aa: CAIGGGLTNYEQYF

d_gene: TRBD1
abundance: few
v_gene: TRBV9
j_gene: TRBJ2-1
CDR3nt: TGTGCCAGCTCCAGGGGGCCGAGCTCCTACAATGAGCAGTTCTTC
CDR3aa: CASSRGPSSYNEQFF

d_gene: .
abundance: .
v_gene: TRBV6-1
j_gene: TRBJ2-7
CDR3nt: TGTGCCAGCAGTTATGACGACAGCTACGAGCAGTACTTC
CDR3aa: CASSYDDSYEQYF

d_gene: TRBD1
abundance: .
v_gene: TRBV23-1
j_gene: TRBJ2-7
CDR3nt: TGCGCCAGCAGTCCAACACCAACAGGGGGCCCCGGCTACGAGCAGTACTTC
CDR3aa: CASSPTPTGGPGYEQYF

d_gene: TRBD1
abundance: .
v_gene: TRBV27
j_gene: TRBJ1-1
CDR3nt: TGTGCCAGCAGTTTATTGGGACAGGGGGCTGAAGCTTTCTTT
CDR3aa: CASSLLGQGAEAFF

d_gene: TRBD2
abundance: .
v_gene: TRBV4-2
j_gene: TRBJ2-3
CDR3nt: TGTGCCAGCAGCCAACCATGGGGACTAGGAGTAGATACGCAGTATTTT
CDR3aa: CASSQPWGLGVDTQYF

d_gene: TRBD1
abundance: .
v_gene: TRBV2
j_gene: TRBJ1-2
CDR3nt: TGTGCCAGCAGGGACAGGGACCCCACCTTC
CDR3aa: CASRDRDPTF

d_gene: .
abundance: large
v_gene: TRBV10-3
j_gene: TRBJ2-7
CDR3nt: TGTGCCATCAGTGTTAGCCCCTCCTACGAGCAGTACTTC
CDR3aa: CAISVSPSYEQYF